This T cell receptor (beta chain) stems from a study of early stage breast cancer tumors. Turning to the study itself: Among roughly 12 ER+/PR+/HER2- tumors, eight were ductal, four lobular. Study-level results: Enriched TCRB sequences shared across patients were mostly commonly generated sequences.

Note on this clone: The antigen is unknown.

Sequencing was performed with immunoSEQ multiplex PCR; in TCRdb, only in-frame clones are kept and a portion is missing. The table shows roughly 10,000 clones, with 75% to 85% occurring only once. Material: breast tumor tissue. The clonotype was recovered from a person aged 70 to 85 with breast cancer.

CDR3 coding DNA: TGCGCCAGCAGCTTGGATTCGGGGGATCAGCCCCAGCATTTT. Translation gives CASSLDSGDQPQHF. V and J are TRBV5-1 and TRBJ1-5, with a possible D match to TRBD1 (5 bases). This CDR3 has 14 residues. Per germline, CDR1 SGHRS and CDR2 YFSETQ. Trimming took 0 bases from V and 5 from J, leaving 9 bases between them.